The following is a T cell receptor beta chain sequence with its context. CDR1 is SGDLS and CDR2 is YYNGEE in the germline V gene. The ends were cut back, 2 bases at V and 1 base at J, with 13 bases in the middle. The CDR3 is 16 residues long. Profiled with immunoSEQ multiplex PCR; TCRdb holds only in-frame clones, not every one. The data show 150,000 to 200,000 clones, about 87% seen once. The data are from a study of blood T cell repertoires in COVID-19. Study as a whole: Specimens from acute and convalescent COVID-19 originated in the United States, Italy and Spain. T cells, B-cell-depleted T cells, or PBMCs provided the cDNA or gDNA that served as material.

This chain connects TRBV9 to TRBJ1-3, with a possible D match to TRBD1 (5 bases). This TCR derives from a woman aged 45 to 65 with acute or convalescent COVID-19. The material sequenced was peripheral blood. CDR3 residues: CASSVEFQGSGNTIYF. In DNA form, the CDR3 reads TGTGCCAGCAGCGTCGAATTTCAGGGTTCTGGAAACACCATATATTTT.